These 7 T cell receptor beta chains came from one sample sequenced in a study of beta chain features in type 1 diabetes. TCRB transcripts that were expressed got sequenced, as all of the isolated RNA had been reverse transcribed. Repertoires were generated with immunoSEQ multiplex PCR, while TCRdb's copy carries only in-frame clones and drops some. The sample lists about 900,000 clones, roughly a sixth occurring once. The sample consisted of naive CD4+ T cells from blood. The source is a woman aged 18-29 years in good health.

This chain connects TRBV7-2 to TRBJ1-4; D might be TRBD1 (6 bases). The CDR3 runs 15 residues. The V end was cut by 5 bases, the J end by 8 bases, with 18 bases between. Per germline, CDR1 SGHTA and CDR2 FQGNSA. In DNA, the CDR3 is TGTGCCAGCAGCCGGCCAGGGGCCTTGACAGAAAAACTGTTTTTT. Amino acid sequence: CASSRPGALTEKLFF.

This clone came up a few times. This chain joins TRBV6-5 and TRBJ1-2, with a possible D match to TRBD1 (5 bases). Germline-derived CDR1 and CDR2 are MNHEY and SVGAGI. V lost 3 bases to trimming and J lost 3 bases, with 17 bases between them. This CDR3 comprises 16 residues. The CDR3 region is CASSYSAGSRDYGYTF. CDR3 in DNA: TGTGCCAGCAGTTATTCTGCAGGGAGTAGGGACTATGGCTACACCTTC.

This clone was observed once. This chain connects TRBV9 to TRBJ2-5, with D maybe TRBD1 (6 bases). Germline lookup yields CDR1 SGDLS and CDR2 YYNGEE. The CDR3 loop spans 16 amino acids. V was clipped by 2 bases and J by 0 bases, with 14 bases between them. CDR3 nucleotide sequence: TGTGCCAGCAGCGTGGGGGCTAGGCGGGACCAAGAGACCCAGTACTTC. Translating it yields CASSVGARRDQETQYF.

This clone was observed a few times. The genes are TRBV5-1 and TRBJ2-1, with 13 positions matching TRBD2. The V gene end was trimmed by 4 bases and the J gene end by 7 bases; junction bases not matched to a gene: 5. The CDR3 has 15 residues. CDR1 and CDR2 (germline): SGHRS, YFSETQ. This CDR3 reads CASSVGLAGVNEQFF. The CDR3 coding sequence is TGCGCCAGCAGCGTCGGACTAGCGGGAGTTAATGAGCAGTTCTTC.

In its sample, this clone was seen a few times. The chain joins TRBV6-5 to TRBJ1-2; unclear D gene. The CDR3 sequence is 16 residues long. CDR1 and CDR2 (germline): MNHEY, SVGAGI. The ends were cut back, 3 bases at V and 0 bases at J, with 14 bases in the middle. CDR3 region: CASSYTLSLTNYGYTF. The CDR3 DNA reads TGTGCCAGCAGTTATACTCTGAGTCTTACTAACTATGGCTACACCTTC.

This chain joins TRBV7-9 and TRBJ2-5, with D perhaps TRBD1 (5 bases). CDR1 and CDR2 from the germline V gene are SEHNR and FQNEAQ (reference sequence). This CDR3 is built from 15 residues. The V and J ends lost 3 bases and 5 bases respectively, with 16 bases between them. CDR3 protein: CASSLTHRMDETQYF. The CDR3 bases are TGTGCCAGCAGCTTGACGCACAGGATGGATGAGACCCAGTACTTC.

This clone showed up just a few times. The chain has TRBV7-2 and TRBJ2-3; the match to TRBD2 covers 12 bases. Per germline, CDR1 SGHTA and CDR2 FQGNSA. The CDR3 sequence is 16 residues long. V gave up 5 bases and J gave up 5 bases; unmatched junction bases: 8. The CDR3 sequence: CASSHRLAGDGDTQYF. CDR3 bases: TGTGCCAGCAGCCACAGACTAGCGGGAGATGGAGATACGCAGTATTTT. Full variable domain (rest looked up from reference TRBV7-2 and TRBJ2-3): GAGVSQSPSNKVTEKGKDVELRCDPISGHTALYWYRQSLGQGLEFLIYFQGNSAPDKSGLPSDRFSAERTGGSVSTLTIQRTQQEDSAVYLCASSHRLAGDGDTQYFGPGTRLTVL.